These 24 T cell receptor beta chains came from one sample sequenced in a study of molecular identifiers for immune sequencing clone quantification. MiXCR was run by TCRdb on the PCR reads, yielding one entry per CDR3 protein. Among about 640,000 distinct CDR3 sequences listed, about 20% were seen once. Specimen: naive CD8+ T cells from blood, with Jurkat cell RNA spiked in. Subset noted: FACS-sorted CD8+CD4-CCR7+CD45RA+ naive T cells. These receptors came from a human donor in good health. Some libraries in this study had Jurkat cell RNA spiked in.

This clonotype has a count of ten or more. This chain links TRBV12-3 or TRBV12-4 with TRBJ1-5, with D hard to call. CDR3 length equals 14 residues. Trimming left V 3 bases short and J 2 bases short, with 8 bases between. The CDR3, as DNA: TGTGCCAGCAGTTTGGTGGGCGGCAATCAGCCCCAGCATTTT. Its translation is CASSLVGGNQPQHF.

This clonotype has ten or more counts. V is TRBV7-9 and J is TRBJ2-5; 14 bases match TRBD2. CDR3 size: 17 residues. The V gene's germline CDR1 is SEHNR and CDR2 FQNEAQ (reference sequence). V lost 1 base to trimming and J lost 5 bases; unmatched junction nucleotides: 6. The CDR3 spells CASSLVGTSGSRETQYF. Here the CDR3 DNA reads TGTGCCAGCAGCTTAGTTGGGACTAGCGGGAGTCGTGAGACCCAGTACTTC.

This clonotype was found many times. The J gene is TRBJ2-3, the V gene TRBV29-1; TRBD2 might be the D (7 bases). The germline gives CDR1 SQVTM, CDR2 ANQGSEA. The CDR3 extends over 17 amino acids. With 1 base removed from V and 6 bases from J, the gap between germline ends came to 23 bases. CDR3 DNA: TGCAGCGTTGAAGCCGGTACCGCTTGGGGGGGCGTTGATACGCAGTATTTT. As protein: CSVEAGTAWGGVDTQYF.

This rearrangement joins TRBV24-1 to TRBJ1-1; TRBD1 matches at 12 bases. The CDR3 sequence is 16 residues long. Germline lookup yields CDR1 KGHDR and CDR2 SFDVKD. The junction had 6 bases not matched to a gene; V was cut back by 5 bases and J by 3 bases. The CDR3 spells CATSGGTGGWDTEAFF. Here the CDR3 DNA reads TGTGCCACCAGTGGAGGGACAGGGGGCTGGGACACTGAAGCTTTCTTT.

Remarks on this clonotype: A much larger clonotype is one base distant, so this may be a read error. The chain joins TRBV10-3 to TRBJ2-7; D unresolved. The CDR3 sequence is 15 residues long. CDR1 and CDR2 (germline): ENHRY, SYGVKD. The chain's CDR3 is CAISESIGSSCEQYF. CDR3 in DNA: TGTGCCATCAGTGAGTCGATCGGATCCTCCTGCGAGCAGTACTTC.

This clonotype was found a few times. The chain recombines TRBV20-1 with TRBJ2-2; perhaps TRBD1 as D (5 bases). The ends were cut back, 5 bases at V and 1 base at J, with 11 bases in the middle. This CDR3 comprises 14 residues. Per the germline V gene, CDR1 is DFQATT and CDR2 is SNEGSKA (reference sequence). The CDR3 coding sequence is TGCAGTGCTGGGCCAACAGGGAACACCGGGGAGCTGTTTTTT. Its protein product is CSAGPTGNTGELFF.

The chain uses TRBV12-3 or TRBV12-4 and TRBJ2-5, with D perhaps matching TRBD2 (7 bases). The CDR3 has 14 amino acids. Trimming removed 7 bases at V and 5 bases at J, with 17 bases between. The DNA of the CDR3 is TGTGCCAGCACCCTGGGGGGGGCGGGGGAGACCCAGTACTTC. It codes for CASTLGGAGETQYF.

This clonotype showed up just a few times. The chain uses TRBV19 and TRBJ2-5; TRBD1 agrees at 11 bases. V shed 3 bases and J 2 bases; nucleotides not matched to a gene: 8. Germline V lookup: CDR1 LNHDA, CDR2 SQIVND (reference sequence). CDR3 length: 17 residues. The DNA of the CDR3 is TGTGCCAGTAGTATCCTGGGGACAGGGGGGATTCAAGAGACCCAGTACTTC. This sequence encodes CASSILGTGGIQETQYF. Full variable domain (rest looked up from reference TRBV19 and TRBJ2-5): DGGITQSPKYLFRKEGQNVTLSCEQNLNHDAMYWYRQDPGQGLRLIYYSQIVNDFQKGDIAEGYSVSREKKESFPLTVTSAQKNPTAFYLCASSILGTGGIQETQYFGPGTRLLVL.

This clonotype was counted ten times or more. The chain employs TRBV5-1 and TRBJ2-3; 9 nucleotides line up with TRBD1. V lost 4 bases, J lost 6 bases, and 12 bases stayed unmatched. The germline gives CDR1 SGHRS, CDR2 YFSETQ. The CDR3 runs to 16 residues. The CDR3 nucleotides read TGCGCCAGCAGCCCCAGGGGACAGGGCAATATGGATACGCAGTATTTT. Its protein product is CASSPRGQGNMDTQYF. Full variable domain (missing parts from reference TRBV5-1 and TRBJ2-3): KAGVTQTPRYLIKTRGQQVTLSCSPISGHRSVSWYQQTPGQGLQFLFEYFSETQRNKGNFPGRFSGRQFSNSRSEMNVSTLELGDSALYLCASSPRGQGNMDTQYFGPGTRLTVL.

This clonotype was detected only once. This may arise from a read error, as a much more abundant clone is one base away. The chain combines TRBV7-9 with TRBJ2-1, with D possibly matching TRBD1 (5 bases). Per germline, CDR1 SEHNR and CDR2 FQNEAQ (reference sequence). This CDR3 has 17 residues. V was pared by 7 bases and J by 0 bases, with 19 bases between. Here the CDR3 DNA reads TGTGCCAGCATCATAGGGGATAGGTCCTTCTCCTACAATGAGCAGTTCTTC. As protein: CASIIGDRSFSYNEQFF.

This clonotype was observed many times. The chain is built from TRBV19 and TRBJ2-3; D remains ambiguous. The CDR3 spans 15 residues. V lost 3 bases and J 0 bases, leaving 10 bases between the germline ends. The V gene's germline CDR1 is LNHDA and CDR2 SQIVND (reference sequence). The CDR3 spells CASSISLQSTDTQYF. CDR3 DNA sequence: TGTGCCAGTAGTATTTCATTGCAGAGCACAGATACGCAGTATTTT.

This clonotype showed up many times. The V call is TRBV6-2 or TRBV6-3, the J call TRBJ2-3; 12 bases fit TRBD2. The CDR3 is made up of 17 amino acids. Germline lookup yields CDR1 MNHEY and CDR2 SVGEGT. V trimming: 6 bases; J trimming: 2 bases; junction bases outside the gene matches: 9. CDR3 DNA sequence: TGTGCCAGCAGACTCACGACTAGCGGGGGATTCACAGATACGCAGTATTTT. This encodes CASRLTTSGGFTDTQYF.

This clonotype was seen many times. The CDR3 reads CASSRRASGITDTQYF. For the CDR3, the DNA is TGTGCCAGCAGCCGTAGGGCTAGCGGGATTACAGATACGCAGTATTTT. This chain joins TRBV3-1 and TRBJ2-3, with TRBD2 identical over 9 bases. J was trimmed by 3 bases and V by 4 bases; bases with no gene match: 8. Germline values: CDR1 LGHDT, CDR2 YNNKEL (reference sequence). This CDR3 has 16 residues.

The table lists this clonotype with many counts. This chain links TRBV5-6 with TRBJ1-1, with D uncertain. The CDR3 runs 14 residues. The germline V gene has CDR1 SGHDT and CDR2 YYEEEE. V was trimmed by 2 bases and J by 4 bases, leaving 12 bases between them. DNA for the CDR3: TGTGCCAGCAGCTTCTTGCAGGAAGGCACTGAAGCTTTCTTT. Amino acids: CASSFLQEGTEAFF. The complete variable domain, with remaining parts taken from reference TRBV5-6 and TRBJ1-1, reads DAGVTQSPTHLIKTRGQQVTLRCSPKSGHDTVSWYQQALGQGPQFIFQYYEEEERQRGNFPDRFSGHQFPNYSSELNVNALLLGDSALYLCASSFLQEGTEAFFGQGTRLTVV.

This clonotype was observed many times. The CDR3 loop reads CASSLMASGVPDTQYF. The CDR3 DNA sequence: TGTGCCAGCAGTTTGATGGCTAGCGGGGTGCCAGATACGCAGTATTTT. The chain links TRBV27 to TRBJ2-3; 9 positions agree with TRBD2. The germline CDR1 and CDR2 sequences are MNHEY and SMNVEV (reference sequence). V lost 3 bases to trimming and J lost 4 bases; unmatched junction nucleotides: 8. This CDR3 spans 16 amino acids.

This clonotype was seen many times. The chain has TRBV28 and TRBJ2-2, with no clear D. Trimming pared 5 bases from V and 6 bases from J, leaving 13 bases between. The CDR3 has 14 residues. The V gene's germline CDR1 is MDHEN and CDR2 SYDVKM. CDR3 DNA: TGTGCCAGCAGTCAACCCGGAACGGCCGGGGAGCTGTTTTTT. Translation: CASSQPGTAGELFF.

The rearrangement uses TRBV2 and TRBJ2-7, with 10 bases identical to TRBD2. CDR1 and CDR2 from the germline V gene are SNHLY and FYNNEI. Losses at the gene ends were 4 bases for V and 6 bases for J; bases not matched to a gene: 6. The CDR3 spans 14 residues. In DNA form, the CDR3 reads TGTGCCAGCAGTGTAGCGGGAGGTAGTTTCGAGCAGTACTTC. It specifies CASSVAGGSFEQYF.

The V and J genes are TRBV2 and TRBJ2-4; D remains ambiguous. The germline gives CDR1 SNHLY, CDR2 FYNNEI. V was pared by 11 bases and J by 6 bases, with 17 bases between. This CDR3 contains 13 residues. The CDR3 nucleotides are TGTGCCGGCAAGGGAAGCACCTCAAACATTCAGTACTTC. It is translated as CAGKGSTSNIQYF.

This clonotype was found many times. V usage is TRBV7-2 and J usage is TRBJ1-5, with D perhaps TRBD1 (5 bases). V lost 5 bases and J lost 8, with 16 bases in between. Per the germline V gene, CDR1 is SGHTA and CDR2 is FQGNSA. The CDR3 has 14 residues. The CDR3 spells CASSPGTGSEPQHF. Here the CDR3 DNA reads TGTGCCAGCAGCCCTGGAACAGGTTCGGAGCCCCAGCATTTT. The variable domain in full, completed from reference TRBV7-2 and TRBJ1-5, reads GAGVSQSPSNKVTEKGKDVELRCDPISGHTALYWYRQSLGQGLEFLIYFQGNSAPDKSGLPSDRFSAERTGGSVSTLTIQRTQQEDSAVYLCASSPGTGSEPQHFGDGTRLSIL.

There are many counts of this clonotype. This chain uses TRBV6-4 with TRBJ2-3; 11 nucleotides agree with TRBD2. The CDR3 length is 16 residues. The ends lost 4 bases at V and 3 bases at J; junction bases unmatched: 6. Germline V CDR1 and CDR2: MRHNA, SNTAGT. The CDR3 DNA sequence: TGTGCCAGCAGTGTACTAGCGGGAGAATTGACAGATACGCAGTATTTT. Translated: CASSVLAGELTDTQYF.

This chain connects TRBV20-1 to TRBJ1-1, with D possibly TRBD1 on 6 matching bases. V lost 0 bases to trimming and J lost 3 bases, with 23 bases between them. The germline gives CDR1 DFQATT, CDR2 SNEGSKA (reference sequence). CDR3 size: 18 residues. The CDR3 DNA follows: TGCAGTGCTAGAGACCCAGCGGTTGCGGACAGACTATACACTGAAGCTTTCTTT. This encodes CSARDPAVADRLYTEAFF.

This clonotype was picked up many times. The chain combines TRBV10-2 with TRBJ2-3; D may match TRBD1 or TRBD2 (5 bases each). Germline V CDR1 and CDR2: WSHSY, SAAADI. This CDR3 has 16 residues. V was trimmed by 2 bases and J by 6 bases, leaving 18 bases between them. This chain's CDR3 is CASSEEAAGLDDTQYF. CDR3 nucleotide sequence: TGCGCCAGCAGTGAGGAAGCGGCAGGGCTTGACGATACGCAGTATTTT.

This clonotype was found a few times. The J gene is TRBJ2-1, the V gene TRBV4-3; 11 positions match TRBD2. The CDR3 contains 18 residues. Trimming took 4 bases from V and 4 from J; bases not matched to a gene: 12. Per germline, CDR1 LGHNA and CDR2 YSLEER. The CDR3 here is CASSPDSGLAGGYNEQFF. CDR3 DNA: TGCGCCAGCAGCCCCGATAGCGGGTTAGCGGGAGGGTACAATGAGCAGTTCTTC.

The V call is TRBV27, the J call TRBJ2-1; TRBD2 matches 10 bases. J gave up 5 bases and V 5 bases, and 3 bases lay outside the gene matches. This CDR3 region has 14 residues. Germline-derived CDR1 and CDR2 are MNHEY and SMNVEV (reference sequence). This chain's CDR3 is CASSPGLANNEQFF. The CDR3 region has the DNA TGTGCCAGCAGTCCGGGACTAGCGAACAATGAGCAGTTCTTC.